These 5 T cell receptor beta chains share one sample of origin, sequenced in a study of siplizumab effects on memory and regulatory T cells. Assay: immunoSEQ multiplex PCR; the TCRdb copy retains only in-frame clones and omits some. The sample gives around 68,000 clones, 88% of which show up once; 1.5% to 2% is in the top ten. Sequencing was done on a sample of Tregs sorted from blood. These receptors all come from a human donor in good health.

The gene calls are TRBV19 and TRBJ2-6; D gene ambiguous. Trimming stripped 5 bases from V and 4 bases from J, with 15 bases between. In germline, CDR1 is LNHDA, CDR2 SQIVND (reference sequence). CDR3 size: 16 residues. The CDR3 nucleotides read TGTGCCAGTAGTCCCTTACCCCCACGCGGGGCCAACGTCCTGACTTTC. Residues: CASSPLPPRGANVLTF.

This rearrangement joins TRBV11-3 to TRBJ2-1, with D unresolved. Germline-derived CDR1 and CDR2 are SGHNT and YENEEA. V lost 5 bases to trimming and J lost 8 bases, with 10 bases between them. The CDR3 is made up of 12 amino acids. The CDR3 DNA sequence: TGTGCCAGCAGCCCCTCCCTCTATGAGCAGTTCTTC. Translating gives CASSPSLYEQFF.

Here the CDR3 DNA reads TGTGCCAGTAGTATAGGGGTAGCTGCAAACGCCCATGAGCAGTTCTTC. It is translated as CASSIGVAANAHEQFF. The J gene is TRBJ2-1, the V gene TRBV19; no clear D. Trimming stripped 1 base from V and 8 bases from J, with 18 bases between. Germline V CDR1 and CDR2: LNHDA, SQIVND (reference sequence). This CDR3 region has 16 residues.

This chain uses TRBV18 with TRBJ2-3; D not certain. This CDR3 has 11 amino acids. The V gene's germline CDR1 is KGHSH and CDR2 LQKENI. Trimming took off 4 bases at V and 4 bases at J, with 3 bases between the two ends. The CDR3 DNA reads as TGTGCCAGCTCACAAGCAGATACGCAGTATTTT. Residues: CASSQADTQYF. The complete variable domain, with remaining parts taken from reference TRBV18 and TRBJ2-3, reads NAGVMQNPRHLVRRRGQEARLRCSPMKGHSHVYWYRQLPEEGLKFMVYLQKENIIDESGMPKERFSAEFPKEGPSILRIQQVVRGDSAAYFCASSQADTQYFGPGTRLTVL.

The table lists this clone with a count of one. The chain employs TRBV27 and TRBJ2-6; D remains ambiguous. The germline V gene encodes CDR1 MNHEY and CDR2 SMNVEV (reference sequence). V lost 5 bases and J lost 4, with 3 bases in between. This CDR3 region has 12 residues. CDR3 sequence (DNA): TGTGCCAGCAGTACCGGGGCCAACGTCCTGACTTTC. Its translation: CASSTGANVLTF.